The 30 T cell receptor beta chains listed next were all sequenced from one sample in a study of T cells expressing NK-cell markers. TCRdb re-analyzed the 5' RACE reads; it lists each CDR3 protein once, without DNA. Its table records about 110,000 distinct CDR3 sequences. Sample: blood T cells: a sorted CD56 or NKG2C T cell subset, CD4+ or CD8+ T cells, or bulk PBMC T cells (not recorded which). The source of these receptors is a woman aged 18 to 75 in good health.

The genes are TRBV27 and TRBJ1-4; TCRdb returns TRBD1, unconfirmable since there is no DNA. The germline V gene has CDR1 MNHEY and CDR2 SMNVEV (reference sequence). This CDR3 is built from 13 residues. The chain's CDR3 is CASSSTANEKLFF. Full variable domain (outside the CDR3, taken from reference TRBV27 and TRBJ1-4): EAQVTQNPRYLITVTGKKLTVTCSQNMNHEYMSWYRQDPGLGLRQIYYSMNVEVTDKGDVPEGYKVSRKEKRNFPLILESPSPNQTSLYFCASSSTANEKLFFGSGTQLSVL.

This chain links TRBV4-3 with TRBJ1-6. The CDR3 runs to 17 residues. The germline V gene encodes CDR1 LGHNA and CDR2 YSLEER. The CDR3 here is CASSQGKEGSYNSPLHF.

This chain's CDR3 is CSVDMVRNEQFF. The gene calls are TRBV29-1 and TRBJ2-1. The germline CDR1 and CDR2 sequences are SQVTM and ANQGSEA. This CDR3 contains 12 residues.

This CDR3 reads CASSGDEANEQFF. The chain couples TRBV19 to TRBJ2-1. The length of the CDR3 is 13 residues. CDR1 and CDR2 from the germline V gene are LNHDA and SQIVND (reference sequence).

The V call is TRBV27, the J call TRBJ2-7; with no DNA, the TCRdb D assignment of TRBD1 cannot be verified. There are 12 residues in the CDR3. Germline CDR1 reads MNHEY; CDR2 reads SMNVEV (reference sequence). The CDR3 reads CASSDPFGEQYF.

V is TRBV30 and J is TRBJ2-7. Germline V gene data show CDR1 as GTSNPN and CDR2 as SVGIG (reference sequence). This CDR3 comprises 11 residues. CDR3 in amino acids: CAWSVGREQYF.

This sequence joins TRBV5-6 and TRBJ2-2; TCRdb's D call, TRBD1, is unchecked because there is no DNA. Per germline, CDR1 SGHDT and CDR2 YYEEEE. The length of the CDR3 is 17 residues. The CDR3 is CASSITRGARNTGELFF.

This rearrangement joins TRBV20-1 to TRBJ2-1; without DNA, the TCRdb call of TRBD2 cannot be checked. CDR1 DFQATT and CDR2 SNEGSKA come from the germline V gene (reference sequence). The CDR3 has 16 residues. CDR3 in amino acids: CSARDSATTLYNEQFF.

The chain recombines TRBV4-2 with TRBJ2-7. Germline CDR1 and CDR2: LGHNA and YNFKEQ. CDR3 size: 15 residues. CDR3: CASSQEPSSSYEQYF.

This chain joins TRBV12-3 or TRBV12-4 and TRBJ2-1; the TRBD1 assignment by TCRdb is unverifiable without DNA. The CDR3 is 12 amino acids. The CDR3 is CASSLTGDEQFF.

CDR3 protein: CASSLVGSPYGYTF. This chain uses TRBV7-2 with TRBJ1-2. Per germline, CDR1 SGHTA and CDR2 FQGNSA. This CDR3 region has 14 residues.

This chain joins TRBV6-2 or TRBV6-3 and TRBJ2-1. Germline-derived CDR1 and CDR2 are MNHEY and SVGEGT. This CDR3 is 13 amino acids long. The CDR3 sequence is CASSYKTEFWQFF.

The chain joins TRBV4-1 to TRBJ2-1; TCRdb outputs TRBD1, but without DNA this stays unchecked. Germline CDR1 MGHRA, CDR2 YSYEKL. The CDR3 spans 13 residues. The CDR3 spells CASSWGGSNKQFF.

This sequence joins TRBV5-6 and TRBJ2-1; TCRdb calls TRBD2, which cannot be checked without DNA. The CDR3 totals 14 residues. Germline assignment: CDR1 SGHDT and CDR2 YYEEEE. The CDR3 spells CASSSGLADNEQFF.

This chain joins TRBV28 and TRBJ2-7; TCRdb outputs TRBD2, but without DNA this stays unchecked. The CDR3 contains 15 residues. Germline lookup yields CDR1 MDHEN and CDR2 SYDVKM. CDR3 sequence: CASSWVGRERYEQYF.

The V and J genes are TRBV20-1 and TRBJ2-1; the TRBD2 assignment by TCRdb is unverifiable without DNA. This CDR3 region has 14 residues. Per the germline V gene, CDR1 is DFQATT and CDR2 is SNEGSKA (reference sequence). The CDR3 region is CSATGLEAFNEQFF.

The rearrangement links TRBV4-3 to TRBJ2-3; TCRdb indicates TRBD2, and absent DNA this call remains unverified. This CDR3 contains 15 residues. Germline assignment: CDR1 LGHNA and CDR2 YSLEER. CDR3 in amino acids: CASSQTSGGGDTQYF.

The CDR3: CASSLIGEPQETQYF. The chain is built from TRBV5-4 and TRBJ2-5; TCRdb returns TRBD1, unconfirmable since there is no DNA. Germline values: CDR1 SGHNT, CDR2 YYREEE (reference sequence). CDR3 length: 15 amino acids.

This chain joins TRBV28 and TRBJ2-5; absent DNA, TCRdb's TRBD2 call cannot be checked. There are 16 residues in the CDR3. Looked up from germline, CDR1 is MDHEN and CDR2 is SYDVKM. CDR3 region: CASSIPPTSGEETQYF.

This chain connects TRBV4-1 to TRBJ2-5; TCRdb proposes TRBD1, but this gene call is untestable without DNA. CDR1 is MGHRA and CDR2 is YSYEKL in the germline V gene. CDR3 length equals 17 residues. The CDR3 spells CASSLDRGRVKQETQYF.

This chain links TRBV6-1 with TRBJ2-3; TCRdb designates TRBD1, a call that cannot be tested without DNA. CDR3 size: 15 residues. CDR1 is MNHNS, CDR2 SASEGT, per germline. CDR3 sequence: CASSRDTTMTDTQYF.

The J gene is TRBJ1-1, the V gene TRBV7-3. CDR1 is SGHTA and CDR2 is FQGTGA in the germline V gene. This CDR3 contains 13 residues. Here the CDR3 reads CASSFWGNTEAFF.

This chain connects TRBV15 to TRBJ1-2; TCRdb lists TRBD1, though no DNA is available to test this call. CDR3 length: 18 residues. Per the germline V gene, CDR1 is LNHNV and CDR2 is YYDKDF (reference sequence). CDR3 sequence: CATSRDRGAEPSGYGYTF.

The chain joins TRBV7-9 to TRBJ2-5; TCRdb names TRBD1, which stays unverified in the absence of DNA. CDR1 and CDR2 from the germline V gene are SEHNR and FQNEAQ (reference sequence). CDR3 length: 14 amino acids. CDR3 protein: CASRGARDPETQYF.

This rearrangement joins TRBV4-1 to TRBJ2-3; TCRdb gives TRBD2 as the D gene, but with no DNA this cannot be confirmed. This CDR3 contains 13 residues. Germline CDR1 and CDR2: MGHRA and YSYEKL. This CDR3 is CASSPRDSPTQYF.

The chain links TRBV29-1 to TRBJ2-1; TCRdb designates TRBD1, a call that cannot be tested without DNA. Germline-derived CDR1 and CDR2 are SQVTM and ANQGSEA. The CDR3 is 14 residues long. CDR3: CSVQGLIRVNEQFF.

The rearrangement links TRBV11-2 to TRBJ2-1. Germline CDR1 reads SGHAT; CDR2 reads FQNNGV. This CDR3 comprises 15 residues. The CDR3: CASSHVGDSHNEQFF.

The genes are TRBV15 and TRBJ2-7. The CDR3 extends over 12 amino acids. Germline CDR1 and CDR2: LNHNV and YYDKDF (reference sequence). CDR3 residues: CATSRQDGEQYF.

The rearrangement uses TRBV2 and TRBJ2-5; TCRdb's D gene call, TRBD1, goes unchecked for lack of DNA. Germline values: CDR1 SNHLY, CDR2 FYNNEI. This CDR3 contains 15 residues. The CDR3 loop is CASSDSGLRGETQYF.

This chain links TRBV9 with TRBJ1-1; TCRdb calls TRBD1, which cannot be checked without DNA. The CDR3 totals 15 residues. The germline V gene has CDR1 SGDLS and CDR2 YYNGEE. CDR3 amino acids: CASSPRQGTNTEAFF.